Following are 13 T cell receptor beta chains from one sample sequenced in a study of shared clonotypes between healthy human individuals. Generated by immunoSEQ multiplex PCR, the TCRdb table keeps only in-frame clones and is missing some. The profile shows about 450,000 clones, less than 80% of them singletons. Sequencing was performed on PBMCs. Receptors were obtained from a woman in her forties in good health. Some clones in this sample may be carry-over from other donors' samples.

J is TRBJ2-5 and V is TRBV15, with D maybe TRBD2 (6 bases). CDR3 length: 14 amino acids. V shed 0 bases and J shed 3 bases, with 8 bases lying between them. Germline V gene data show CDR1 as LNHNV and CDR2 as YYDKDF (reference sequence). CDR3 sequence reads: CATSRDLAEETQYF. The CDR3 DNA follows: TGTGCCACCAGCAGAGATTTAGCGGAAGAGACCCAGTACTTC.

For the CDR3, the DNA is TGTGCCAGCAGCACCGGGACTAGCGGGAGAAGTAGGCGGTTCTTC. It specifies CASSTGTSGRSRRFF. The V and J genes are TRBV5-5 and TRBJ2-1, with 14 bases fitting TRBD2. This CDR3 region has 15 residues. With 4 bases clipped from V and 15 bases from J, the junction kept 12 bases outside the gene matches. Germline V gene sequence: CDR1 SGHKS, CDR2 YYEKEE (reference sequence). Complete variable domain (other parts from reference TRBV5-5 and TRBJ2-1): DAGVTQSPTHLIKTRGQQVTLRCSPISGHKSVSWYQQVLGQGPQFIFQYYEKEERGRGNFPDRFSARQFPNYSSELNVNALLLGDSALYLCASSTGTSGRSRRFFGPGTRLTVL.

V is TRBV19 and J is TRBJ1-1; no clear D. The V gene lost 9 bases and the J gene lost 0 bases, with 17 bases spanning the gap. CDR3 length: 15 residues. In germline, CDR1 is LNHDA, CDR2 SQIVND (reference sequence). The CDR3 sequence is CASTPRGDLNTEAFF. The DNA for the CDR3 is TGTGCCAGCACCCCCCGGGGAGACCTGAACACTGAAGCTTTCTTT. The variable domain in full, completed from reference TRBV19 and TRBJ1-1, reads DGGITQSPKYLFRKEGQNVTLSCEQNLNHDAMYWYRQDPGQGLRLIYYSQIVNDFQKGDIAEGYSVSREKKESFPLTVTSAQKNPTAFYLCASTPRGDLNTEAFFGQGTRLTVV.

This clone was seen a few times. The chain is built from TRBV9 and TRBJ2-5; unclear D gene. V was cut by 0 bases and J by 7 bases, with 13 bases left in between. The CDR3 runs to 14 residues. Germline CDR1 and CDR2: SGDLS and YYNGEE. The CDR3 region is CASSVGLERATQYF. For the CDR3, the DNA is TGTGCCAGCAGCGTAGGTCTCGAGCGTGCGACCCAGTACTTC. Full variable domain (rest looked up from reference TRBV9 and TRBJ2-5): DSGVTQTPKHLITATGQRVTLRCSPRSGDLSVYWYQQSLDQGLQFLIQYYNGEERAKGNILERFSAQQFPDLHSELNLSSLELGDSALYFCASSVGLERATQYFGPGTRLLVL.

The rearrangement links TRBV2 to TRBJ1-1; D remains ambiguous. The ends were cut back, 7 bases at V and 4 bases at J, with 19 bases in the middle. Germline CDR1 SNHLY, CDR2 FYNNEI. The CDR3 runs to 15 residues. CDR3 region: CASTPQALTSTEAFF. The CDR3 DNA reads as TGTGCCAGCACCCCTCAGGCGTTGACGAGCACTGAAGCTTTCTTT.

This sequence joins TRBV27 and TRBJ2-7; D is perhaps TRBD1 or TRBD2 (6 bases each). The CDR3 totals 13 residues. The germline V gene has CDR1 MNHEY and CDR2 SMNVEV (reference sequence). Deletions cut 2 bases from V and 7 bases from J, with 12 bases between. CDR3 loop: CASSLEEGDEQYF. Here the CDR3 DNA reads TGTGCCAGCAGTTTAGAGGAGGGGGATGAGCAGTACTTC.

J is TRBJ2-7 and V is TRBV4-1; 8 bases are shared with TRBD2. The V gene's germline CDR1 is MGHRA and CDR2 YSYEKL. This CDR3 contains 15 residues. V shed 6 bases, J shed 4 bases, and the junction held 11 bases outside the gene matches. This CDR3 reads CASRAMGVAGYEQYF. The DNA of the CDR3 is TGCGCCAGCAGAGCAATGGGGGTAGCGGGGTACGAGCAGTACTTC.

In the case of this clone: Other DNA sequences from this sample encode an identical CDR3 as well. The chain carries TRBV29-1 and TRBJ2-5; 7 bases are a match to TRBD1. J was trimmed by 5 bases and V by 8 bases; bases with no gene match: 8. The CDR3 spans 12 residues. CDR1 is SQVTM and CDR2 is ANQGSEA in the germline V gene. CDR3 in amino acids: CSTGQVGETQYF. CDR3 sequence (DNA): TGCAGCACAGGACAGGTCGGCGAGACCCAGTACTTC.

CDR3 DNA sequence: TGTGCCAGCAGTTTGACCGGTACGAACACTGAAGCTTTCTTT. Its translation is CASSLTGTNTEAFF. The chain links TRBV11-1 to TRBJ1-1, with D unresolved. Germline V gene data show CDR1 as SGHAT and CDR2 as FQDESV (reference sequence). CDR3 length: 14 amino acids. Trimming shortened V by 6 bases and J by 1 base, and 12 bases separated the two germline ends.

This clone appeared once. CDR3 protein: CASAPSSYNEQFF. The CDR3 DNA follows: TGTGCCAGCGCACCTAGCTCCTACAATGAGCAGTTCTTC. This sequence joins TRBV2 and TRBJ2-1, with unresolved D. Germline loops: CDR1 SNHLY, CDR2 FYNNEI. The CDR3 runs to 13 residues. The ends were cut back, 8 bases at V and 0 bases at J, with 8 bases in the middle.

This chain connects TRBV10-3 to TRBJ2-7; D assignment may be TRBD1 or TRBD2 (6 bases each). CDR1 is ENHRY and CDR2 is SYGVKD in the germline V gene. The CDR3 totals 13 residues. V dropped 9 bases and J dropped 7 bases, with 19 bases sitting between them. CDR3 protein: CAIRQHREEEQYF. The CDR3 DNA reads TGTGCCATTCGGCAACACAGGGAGGAGGAGCAGTACTTC.

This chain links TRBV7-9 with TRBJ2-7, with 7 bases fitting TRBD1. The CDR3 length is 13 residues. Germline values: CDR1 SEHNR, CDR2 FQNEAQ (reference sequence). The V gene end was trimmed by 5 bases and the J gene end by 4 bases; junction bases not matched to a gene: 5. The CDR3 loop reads CASSPGQLYEQYF. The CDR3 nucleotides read TGTGCCAGCAGCCCGGGACAGTTATACGAGCAGTACTTC.

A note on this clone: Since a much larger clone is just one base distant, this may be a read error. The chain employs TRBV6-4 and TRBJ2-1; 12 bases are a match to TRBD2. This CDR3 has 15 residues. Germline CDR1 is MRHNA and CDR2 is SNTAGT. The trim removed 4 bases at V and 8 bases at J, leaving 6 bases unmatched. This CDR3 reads CASSGTSGTGDEQFF. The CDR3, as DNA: TGTGCCAGCAGTGGGACTAGCGGGACCGGGGATGAGCAGTTCTTC.